This T cell receptor beta chain was obtained from a study of shared clonotypes between healthy human individuals. Notes on the study in general: An anticipated effect of sequencing depth on clonotype sharing among donors was recognized. All-four-donor shared clonotypes had higher generation probabilities than non-shared clonotypes did.

Turning to this clone: Its antigen is unknown.

Adult donors, all healthy and HIV-negative, had no recent acute infections or vaccinations. Method: immunoSEQ multiplex PCR; TCRdb's copy keeps in-frame clones and lacks some. In the table there are 2 million to 2.5 million clones, 80% to 95% of which are singletons. This TCR was recovered from a man younger than 35 in good health. Some clones in this sample may be carry-over from other donors' samples. What was sequenced was naive CD4+ T cells from PBMCs. Subset described: CD45RA+ positively selected.

The CDR3 coding sequence is TGTGCCAGCAGCTCAATAAGACAGGCATACAGGGAGACCCAGTACTTC. This sequence encodes CASSSIRQAYRETQYF. J is TRBJ2-5 and V is TRBV7-2; tentatively, D is TRBD1 (6 bases). V was shortened by 4 bases and J by 5 bases, with 20 bases between the two germline ends. This CDR3 is 16 amino acids long. Germline assignment: CDR1 SGHTA and CDR2 FQGNSA.